The clone carrying this TCR beta chain was counted at least ten times. As yet, its antigen is unknown. The data were obtained in a study of neurological immune-mediated disorders. Broader study findings: TCR-beta repertoires seemed private in all groups, with no expanded CDR3 amino acid sequences shared. HTLV-1-associated myelopathy led in TCR clonal expansion, while multiple sclerosis ranked lowest, below healthy controls.

TCRdb used MiXCR to reprocess the 5' RACE reads, holding one entry per CDR3 protein. Altogether fewer than 50,000 distinct CDR3 sequences are present, 10% to 15% being singletons, with the ten largest covering roughly 10%. The CDR3 extends over 13 amino acids. CDR1 is SGHAT and CDR2 is FQNNGV in the germline V gene. Trimming removed 0 bases from V and 5 bases from J, with 6 bases in between. Time point specified: longitudinal time-point 3. Material for sequencing was PBMCs. The J gene is TRBJ2-3, the V gene TRBV11-2, with D possibly being TRBD2 (5 bases). The sequence came from a male donor with HTLV-1-associated myelopathy (HAM/TSP). CDR3 sequence reads: CASSLDRGDTQYF. The CDR3 DNA is TGTGCCAGCAGCTTAGATCGGGGAGATACGCAGTATTTT.